A single sample gave rise to the 28 T cell receptor beta chains below, sequenced in a study of CD8 T cells in Susac syndrome. The RNA input was about 0.5 to 1 ug, and it was reverse transcribed with random hexamers. TCRdb fed the immunoSEQ multiplex PCR reads into MiXCR, producing one record per CDR3 protein. This sample has about 250,000 distinct CDR3 sequences, with around 93% found just once. Sequenced sample: CD4+ T cells from PBMCs. The source of these receptors is a human donor with multiple sclerosis.

The rearrangement joins TRBV5-6 to TRBJ1-4; weak D call: TRBD1 (6 bases). Germline CDR1 SGHDT, CDR2 YYEEEE. The V end lost 3 bases, the J end lost 3 bases, and 21 bases lay between the germline ends. CDR3 length: 18 residues. The CDR3 is CASSSAIGGGGPNEKLFF. As DNA, the CDR3 is TGTGCCAGCAGCTCCGCCATAGGTGGTGGGGGGCCTAATGAAAAACTGTTTTTT.

The chain employs TRBV12-3 or TRBV12-4 and TRBJ2-3, with a weak D call TRBD1 (5 bases). Deletions cut 6 bases from V and 6 bases from J, with 22 bases between. This CDR3 is built from 16 residues. The CDR3 protein is CASRLRTVGPPDTQYF. In DNA form, the CDR3 reads TGTGCCAGCAGGCTAAGGACGGTGGGGCCCCCGGATACGCAGTATTTT.

The V call is TRBV30, the J call TRBJ1-4; D not resolved. Germline V gives CDR1 GTSNPN, CDR2 SVGIG (reference sequence). The germline V and J ends were trimmed by 2 bases and 0 bases, with 10 bases remaining between them. The CDR3 runs to 15 residues. CDR3 in DNA: TGTGCCTGGAGTCCGCACTTAACAACTAATGAAAAACTGTTTTTT. It encodes CAWSPHLTTNEKLFF.

The count of this clonotype is one. The chain links TRBV4-2 to TRBJ2-1, with 11 bases matching TRBD2. The CDR3 totals 21 residues. The V and J ends lost 0 bases and 2 bases, in that order; junction bases with no gene match: 15. Germline values: CDR1 LGHNA, CDR2 YNFKEQ. For the CDR3, the DNA is TGTGCCAGCAGCCAAGATCGTATTAGGGCTAGCGGGAGGACGACCTACAATGAGCAGTTCTTC. Its translation: CASSQDRIRASGRTTYNEQFF.

The chain has TRBV5-1 and TRBJ1-3; the D gene is possibly TRBD1 (5 bases). The CDR3 extends over 16 amino acids. Germline V gene data show CDR1 as SGHRS and CDR2 as YFSETQ. Trimming removed 2 bases at V and 0 bases at J, with 12 bases between. The CDR3: CASSLRQGLSGNTIYF. The CDR3 region has the DNA TGCGCCAGCAGCTTAAGGCAGGGCCTCTCTGGAAACACCATATATTTT.

The rearrangement uses TRBV6-6 and TRBJ2-7, with D perhaps assigned TRBD1 or TRBD2 (5 bases each). The V and J ends lost 6 bases and 6 bases respectively, with 12 bases between them. Per the germline V gene, CDR1 is MNHNY and CDR2 is SVGAGI (reference sequence). The CDR3 spans 12 residues. The CDR3 loop is CASSLGTVEQYV. For the CDR3, the DNA is TGTGCCAGCAGCCTAGGGACCGTCGAGCAGTACGTC.

The chain uses TRBV4-2 and TRBJ2-7; D call uncertain. V was trimmed by 0 bases and J by 5 bases, leaving 5 bases between them. The CDR3 covers 12 residues. Germline V lookup: CDR1 LGHNA, CDR2 YNFKEQ. In DNA, the CDR3 is TGTGCCAGCAGCCAAGATTCCGACGAGCAGTACTTC. Protein product: CASSQDSDEQYF.

V is TRBV20-1 and J is TRBJ2-5; TRBD1 aligns across 7 bases. With V trimmed by 2 bases and J by 1 base, 10 bases remained unmatched. In germline, CDR1 is DFQATT, CDR2 SNEGSKA (reference sequence). This CDR3 is 16 amino acids long. The CDR3 loop reads CSARRRQGWGQETQYF. CDR3 coding DNA: TGCAGTGCTAGACGGAGACAGGGATGGGGCCAAGAGACCCAGTACTTC.

V usage is TRBV7-9 and J usage is TRBJ1-1; D not resolved. Germline values: CDR1 SEHNR, CDR2 FQNEAQ (reference sequence). The CDR3 is 12 residues long. Between the trimmed V and J ends, which lost 7 bases and 4 bases, there was a span of 10 bases. The CDR3 region is CASIAIGTEAFF. The CDR3 nucleotides read TGTGCCAGCATCGCGATCGGCACTGAAGCTTTCTTT.

This clonotype was counted a few times. The junction differs from germline at one of its ends, possibly a read error. The J gene is TRBJ1-4, the V gene TRBV5-4, with D perhaps matching TRBD1 (5 bases). This CDR3 has 11 amino acids. Per germline, CDR1 SGHNT and CDR2 YYREEE (reference sequence). The CDR3 sequence is CASSLGQGWDF. The CDR3 nucleotides read TGTGCCAGCAGCTTGGGGCAGGGCTGGGATTTT.

This rearrangement joins TRBV5-4 to TRBJ2-4, with 9 bases aligning to TRBD1. J was trimmed by 4 bases and V by 4 bases; bases with no gene match: 6. CDR1 is SGHNT, CDR2 YYREEE, per germline (reference sequence). The CDR3 loop spans 15 amino acids. This chain's CDR3 is CASSDSGTGKNIQYF. CDR3 in DNA: TGTGCCAGCAGCGATTCCGGGACAGGGAAAAACATTCAGTACTTC.

V and J are TRBV20-1 and TRBJ2-7; the match to TRBD2 covers 14 bases. The germline V gene encodes CDR1 DFQATT and CDR2 SNEGSKA (reference sequence). CDR3 size: 14 residues. J gave up 7 bases and V 6 bases, and 8 bases lay outside the gene matches. The CDR3 here is CSAPGLAGDREQYF. CDR3 DNA sequence: TGCAGTGCCCCGGGACTAGCGGGGGACCGGGAGCAGTACTTC.

The chain recombines TRBV20-1 with TRBJ1-5; tentative D call: TRBD1 (6 bases). Germline values: CDR1 DFQATT, CDR2 SNEGSKA (reference sequence). Between the trimmed V and J ends, which lost 1 base and 3 bases, there was a span of 16 bases. The CDR3 runs 16 residues. The CDR3 reads CSARVGTSGANQPQHF. The DNA of the CDR3 is TGCAGTGCTAGAGTTGGGACCTCAGGGGCCAATCAGCCCCAGCATTTT.

This rearrangement joins TRBV29-1 to TRBJ2-5, with D perhaps matching TRBD1 (7 bases). V was clipped by 4 bases and J by 5 bases, with 14 bases between them. In germline, CDR1 is SQVTM, CDR2 ANQGSEA. The length of the CDR3 is 13 residues. The CDR3 is CSVGQGGGETQYF. For the CDR3, the DNA is TGCAGCGTTGGACAGGGAGGAGGGGAGACCCAGTACTTC.

This clonotype was seen just once. The rearrangement uses TRBV20-1 and TRBJ2-4, with TRBD2 identical over 12 bases. V was clipped by 5 bases and J by 0 bases; unmatched bases: 8. Germline CDR1 reads DFQATT; CDR2 reads SNEGSKA (reference sequence). There are 17 residues in the CDR3. DNA for the CDR3: TGCAGTGCTTCCCAGTCTAGCGGGGGGGTAGCCAAAAACATTCAGTACTTC. Residues: CSASQSSGGVAKNIQYF.

The chain carries TRBV18 and TRBJ1-4; no reliable D call. Germline V gives CDR1 KGHSH, CDR2 LQKENI. The CDR3 runs to 13 residues. Trimming shortened V by 3 bases and J by 0 bases, and 2 bases separated the two germline ends. CDR3 in DNA: TGTGCCAGCTCACCGACAACTAATGAAAAACTGTTTTTT. Its translation: CASSPTTNEKLFF.

The rearrangement links TRBV18 to TRBJ1-1; D gene ambiguous. Germline CDR1 and CDR2: KGHSH and LQKENI. The CDR3 is 15 amino acids. The V end was cut by 3 bases, the J end by 2 bases, with 13 bases between. CDR3 sequence reads: CASSPQPVDNTEAFF. In DNA, the CDR3 is TGTGCCAGCTCACCGCAGCCAGTCGACAACACTGAAGCTTTCTTT.

The sample holds one count of this clonotype. The genes are TRBV6-4 and TRBJ2-3, with D unresolved. There are 13 residues in the CDR3. The V gene lost 3 bases and the J gene lost 6 bases, with 10 bases spanning the gap. The germline V gene encodes CDR1 MRHNA and CDR2 SNTAGT. CDR3 loop: CASSEAWQDTQYF. The CDR3 nucleotides are TGTGCCAGCAGTGAGGCCTGGCAGGATACGCAGTATTTT.

For the CDR3, the DNA is TGCAGTGCTAGAAGCGGTGACAGTACCAGCTCCTATAATTCACCCCTCCACTTT. It encodes CSARSGDSTSSYNSPLHF. The rearrangement joins TRBV20-1 to TRBJ1-6; tentatively, D is TRBD1 (5 bases). Germline V CDR1 and CDR2: DFQATT, SNEGSKA (reference sequence). Trimming left V 2 bases short and J 0 bases short, with 17 bases between. The CDR3 is 18 amino acids.

This clonotype was seen just once. The chain employs TRBV5-6 and TRBJ1-6; a weak D match, TRBD1 (6 bases). The germline V gene encodes CDR1 SGHDT and CDR2 YYEEEE. The germline V and J ends were trimmed by 2 bases and 6 bases, with 12 bases remaining between them. This CDR3 contains 15 residues. CDR3 amino acids: CASSFNTGPNSPLHF. The DNA for the CDR3 is TGTGCCAGCAGCTTCAACACAGGGCCTAATTCACCCCTCCACTTT.

The rearrangement uses TRBV11-2 and TRBJ1-1, with D perhaps matching TRBD1 (6 bases). V was shortened by 5 bases and J by 2 bases, with 12 bases between the two germline ends. The CDR3 has 14 amino acids. Germline CDR1 and CDR2: SGHAT and FQNNGV. As DNA, the CDR3 is TGTGCCAGCAGCCCGGACAGAATCAACACTGAAGCTTTCTTT. This encodes CASSPDRINTEAFF.

The CDR3, as DNA: TGTGCCTGCGCCCGGGACCCCGGAGGGTGGCAAGAGACCCAGTACTTC. It encodes CACARDPGGWQETQYF. The V and J genes are TRBV30 and TRBJ2-5, with TRBD2 as a possible D gene (6 bases). V gave up 6 bases and J gave up 2 bases, with 22 bases separating them. This CDR3 region has 16 residues. Germline assignment: CDR1 GTSNPN and CDR2 SVGIG (reference sequence).

The V and J genes are TRBV3-1 and TRBJ2-5, with unresolved D. There are 16 residues in the CDR3. V lost 4 bases and J 2 bases, leaving 17 bases between the germline ends. CDR1 and CDR2 (germline): LGHDT, YNNKEL (reference sequence). CDR3 nucleotides: TGTGCCAGCAGCCCCTCCAGTAGGATCGGGCAAGAGACCCAGTACTTC. Amino acids: CASSPSSRIGQETQYF.

The V and J genes are TRBV5-1 and TRBJ2-7; 10 positions agree with TRBD1. The CDR3 is made up of 16 amino acids. Germline V gives CDR1 SGHRS, CDR2 YFSETQ. The J segment lost 3 bases and the V segment lost 0 bases, leaving 6 bases of the junction unmatched. The DNA for the CDR3 is TGCGCCAGCAGCTTGGTAGTCGGGACAGGGGACTACGAGCAGTACTTC. It encodes CASSLVVGTGDYEQYF. Variable domain in full (rest from reference TRBV5-1 and TRBJ2-7): KAGVTQTPRYLIKTRGQQVTLSCSPISGHRSVSWYQQTPGQGLQFLFEYFSETQRNKGNFPGRFSGRQFSNSRSEMNVSTLELGDSALYLCASSLVVGTGDYEQYFGPGTRLTVT.

This clonotype has a single count. The CDR3: CASSLVVRRGETQYF. The CDR3 nucleotides are TGTGCCAGCAGCTTAGTGGTTCGGCGAGGCGAGACCCAGTACTTC. V gene TRBV7-8 combines with J gene TRBJ2-5; D not resolved. The CDR3 contains 15 residues. Trimming cost V 1 base and J 5 bases, with 14 bases left between them. Per the germline V gene, CDR1 is SGHVS and CDR2 is FQNEAQ.

CDR3 loop: CASSKGQDYNEQFF. The CDR3, as DNA: TGTGCCAGTAGTAAAGGACAGGACTACAATGAGCAGTTCTTC. V and J are TRBV19 and TRBJ2-1; 7 nucleotides align to TRBD1. Trimming at V came to 4 bases and at J to 3 bases, leaving 3 bases not matched to a gene. The CDR3 has 14 amino acids. Germline lookup yields CDR1 LNHDA and CDR2 SQIVND (reference sequence).

This chain joins TRBV15 and TRBJ1-2; no reliable D call. V was trimmed by 2 bases and J by 0 bases, leaving 19 bases between them. CDR1 LNHNV and CDR2 YYDKDF come from the germline V gene (reference sequence). The CDR3 extends over 18 amino acids. CDR3 amino acids: CATSRFRPAVLSNYGYTF. The CDR3 region has the DNA TGTGCCACCAGCAGATTTAGGCCAGCCGTTTTGTCTAACTATGGCTACACCTTC. The complete variable domain, with remaining parts taken from reference TRBV15 and TRBJ1-2, reads DAMVIQNPRYQVTQFGKPVTLSCSQTLNHNVMYWYQQKSSQAPKLLFHYYDKDFNNEADTPDNFQSRRPNTSFCFLDIRSPGLGDTAMYLCATSRFRPAVLSNYGYTFGSGTRLTVV.

The gene calls are TRBV2 and TRBJ1-2; D is ambiguous. The CDR3 totals 12 residues. Trimming took 9 bases from V and 1 from J, leaving 9 bases between them. CDR1 is SNHLY and CDR2 is FYNNEI in the germline V gene. The CDR3 sequence is CARSRVNYGYTF. The CDR3, as DNA: TGTGCCAGGTCGAGAGTTAACTATGGCTACACCTTC.